Only one count was recorded for the clone carrying this TCR beta chain. The assay was immunoSEQ multiplex PCR, and TCRdb's table has in-frame clones only and misses some. The sample has 100,000 or so clones, 96% seen once. These data come from a study of technical replicates of blood from a few donors. The V gene end was trimmed by 5 bases and the J gene end by 4 bases; junction bases not matched to a gene: 8. In germline, CDR1 is SGHAT, CDR2 FQNNGV. The CDR3 consists of 15 residues. The genes are TRBV11-2 and TRBJ2-3; 8 bases match TRBD2. The sample consisted of T cells isolated from PBMCs. The clonotype originates from a human donor in good health. In DNA form, the CDR3 reads TGTGCCAGCAGCCCAGAGGCGGGAGGAGCAGATACGCAGTATTTT. This gives the protein CASSPEAGGADTQYF. The full variable domain, in which reference TRBV11-2 and TRBJ2-3 provide the parts outside the CDR3, is EAGVAQSPRYKIIEKRQSVAFWCNPISGHATLYWYQQILGQGPKLLIQFQNNGVVDDSQLPKDRFSAERLKGVDSTLKIQPAKLEDSAVYLCASSPEAGGADTQYFGPGTRLTVL.